The 30 T cell receptor beta chains presented below share a single source sample, sequenced in a study of PD-L1 blockade in urothelial cancer. Clones were sequenced by immunoSEQ multiplex PCR, and TCRdb holds only the in-frame ones, with some missing. This table has 35,000 to 40,000 clones, over 75% appearing once. The sequenced sample was PBMCs, obtained around atezolizumab (anti-PD-L1) treatment. The receptors originated from a man between 70 and 80 years old with urothelial cancer.

In its sample, this clone was seen once. The rearrangement joins TRBV23-1 to TRBJ2-7; D remains unclear. TRBV23-1 is classed as an ORF, of uncertain function. The V end lost 4 bases, the J end lost 6 bases, and 22 bases lay between the germline ends. The CDR3 totals 16 residues. The DNA of the CDR3 is TGCGCCAGCAGTCGGGTGGGCAGAACCCCTTCGAGCGAGCAGTACTTC. Residues: CASSRVGRTPSSEQYF.

The rearrangement links TRBV4-3 to TRBJ1-2; D is unresolved. The CDR3 totals 15 residues. With 0 bases removed from V and 8 bases from J, the gap between germline ends came to 16 bases. The V gene's germline CDR1 is LGHNA and CDR2 YSLEER. CDR3 in DNA: TGCGCCAGCAGCCAAGACGGCCTGCCCGGAGAGGGCTACACCTTC. Translating gives CASSQDGLPGEGYTF.

The V gene is TRBV11-1, the J gene TRBJ2-7, with 7 bases fitting TRBD1. Germline V CDR1 and CDR2: SGHAT, FQDESV (reference sequence). With V trimmed by 5 bases and J by 3 bases, 1 base remained unmatched. The CDR3 totals 12 residues. CDR3 nucleotides: TGTGCCAGCAGCCGACAGGGCTACGAGCAGTACTTC. Translating gives CASSRQGYEQYF.

The DNA of the CDR3 is TGTGCCAGCAGCTATGGGCACGGGCGGGACCCTGAAGCTTTCTTT. This translates into CASSYGHGRDPEAFF. The chain combines TRBV6-1 with TRBJ1-1; D might be TRBD1 (5 bases). V was shortened by 6 bases and J by 6 bases, with 20 bases between the two germline ends. This CDR3 has 15 residues. CDR1 and CDR2 from the germline V gene are MNHNS and SASEGT.

The chain uses TRBV4-2 and TRBJ2-3; 13 bases align to TRBD2. The J segment lost 5 bases and the V segment lost 1 base, leaving 18 bases of the junction unmatched. CDR1 and CDR2 (germline): LGHNA, YNFKEQ. CDR3 length equals 21 residues. This CDR3 is CASSQVAGRVGTSGKGDTQYF. The DNA for the CDR3 is TGTGCCAGCAGCCAAGTCGCGGGGAGGGTCGGGACTAGCGGGAAAGGAGATACGCAGTATTTT.

The rearrangement links TRBV5-1 to TRBJ1-5; 7 bases are shared with TRBD1. This CDR3 region has 17 residues. After removal of 4 bases from V and 0 bases from J, the junction contained 10 bases not matched to a gene. Germline V gives CDR1 SGHRS, CDR2 YFSETQ. This CDR3 is CASSISQGDSSNQPQHF. As DNA, the CDR3 is TGCGCCAGCAGCATATCGCAGGGGGACTCTAGCAATCAGCCCCAGCATTTT.

This clone has just one count. CDR3 nucleotides: TGTGCCAGTAGAGACCCGGGGGGGACTGAAGCTTTCTTT. Amino acid sequence: CASRDPGGTEAFF. The chain links TRBV19 to TRBJ1-1, with a weak D call TRBD1 (5 bases). Germline CDR1 is LNHDA and CDR2 is SQIVND (reference sequence). The CDR3 is 13 amino acids. V was cut by 6 bases and J by 5 bases, with 13 bases left in between.

This clone was detected once. The chain employs TRBV7-3 and TRBJ2-1; 7 nucleotides agree with TRBD1. The length of the CDR3 is 13 residues. The germline V gene encodes CDR1 SGHTA and CDR2 FQGTGA. With 5 bases clipped from V and 8 bases from J, the junction kept 6 bases outside the gene matches. CDR3 DNA: TGTGCCAGCAGCCCAAGACAGGGCCATGAGCAGTTCTTC. Protein: CASSPRQGHEQFF.

In DNA, the CDR3 is TGTGCCAGCAAAACGGGAGGCAATCAGCCCCAGCATTTT. It translates to CASKTGGNQPQHF. V and J are TRBV28 and TRBJ1-5; no clear D gene. V was cut by 7 bases and J by 2 bases, with 9 bases left in between. Per germline, CDR1 MDHEN and CDR2 SYDVKM. The CDR3 runs 13 residues.

The chain joins TRBV20-1 to TRBJ1-1; perhaps TRBD1 as D (5 bases). V was clipped by 3 bases and J by 8 bases, with 10 bases between them. Germline lookup yields CDR1 DFQATT and CDR2 SNEGSKA (reference sequence). The CDR3 runs to 11 residues. In DNA, the CDR3 is TGCAGTGCTAGGGGGCAGGCAGAAGCTTTCTTT. Translating gives CSARGQAEAFF.

The table lists this clone with a few counts. The V and J genes are TRBV5-1 and TRBJ1-5, with TRBD1 matching 7 bases. This CDR3 region has 14 residues. The junction had 6 bases not matched to a gene; V was cut back by 3 bases and J by 6 bases. CDR1 SGHRS and CDR2 YFSETQ come from the germline V gene. The CDR3 protein is CASSSGGGIQPQHF. In nucleotides, the CDR3 is TGCGCCAGCAGCTCAGGGGGTGGTATTCAGCCCCAGCATTTT.

The chain uses TRBV6-1 and TRBJ2-1; 8 bases fit TRBD2. The length of the CDR3 is 15 residues. V shed 9 bases, J shed 4 bases, and the junction held 11 bases outside the gene matches. Germline CDR1 MNHNS, CDR2 SASEGT. The CDR3 loop is CASLLGQRGYNEQFF. The CDR3, as DNA: TGTGCCAGTCTCCTCGGCCAGCGGGGGTACAATGAGCAGTTCTTC.

The rearrangement links TRBV5-1 to TRBJ2-2, with D hard to call. This CDR3 region has 15 residues. V lost 4 bases, J lost 0 bases, and 10 bases lay in between. From germline, CDR1 is SGHRS and CDR2 YFSETQ. In DNA, the CDR3 is TGCGCCAGCAGCGTCACAGTTTCGAACACCGGGGAGCTGTTTTTT. This codes for CASSVTVSNTGELFF. Together with reference TRBV5-1 and TRBJ2-2, the CDR3 gives the full variable domain: KAGVTQTPRYLIKTRGQQVTLSCSPISGHRSVSWYQQTPGQGLQFLFEYFSETQRNKGNFPGRFSGRQFSNSRSEMNVSTLELGDSALYLCASSVTVSNTGELFFGEGSRLTVL.

A single count supports this clone. The genes are TRBV21-1 and TRBJ2-3; the D call of TRBD2 is as the table states it, not checked on the DNA. TRBV21-1 is deemed a pseudogene. The CDR3 length is 20 residues. CDR3 sequence reads: CASSKEKRLAKGGSTDTQYF. CDR3 nucleotide sequence: TGTGCCAGCAGCAAAGAGAAAAGACTAGCAAAAGGAGGTAGCACAGATACGCAGTATTTT.

The CDR3 is CASSLSSLYPETGNYEQYF. CDR3 DNA: TGTGCCAGCAGTTTATCCTCCCTTTATCCCGAGACAGGGAACTACGAGCAGTACTTC. The chain couples TRBV27 to TRBJ2-7; 7 bases match TRBD1. This CDR3 spans 19 amino acids. Looked up from germline, CDR1 is MNHEY and CDR2 is SMNVEV (reference sequence). Losses at the gene ends were 0 bases for V and 3 bases for J; bases not matched to a gene: 17.

The J gene is TRBJ2-5, the V gene TRBV5-4; D uncertain. Per the germline V gene, CDR1 is SGHNT and CDR2 is YYREEE (reference sequence). The CDR3 is 14 amino acids. Trimming stripped 1 base from V and 5 bases from J, with 12 bases between. The CDR3, as DNA: TGTGCCAGCAGCTTGTTCTCCGTAGAGGAGACCCAGTACTTC. Its protein is CASSLFSVEETQYF.

The rearrangement links TRBV30 to TRBJ1-2; TRBD1 might be the D (5 bases). Trimming pared 7 bases from V and 3 bases from J, leaving 15 bases between. The CDR3 contains 13 residues. Germline V gene data show CDR1 as GTSNPN and CDR2 as SVGIG (reference sequence). The CDR3 sequence is CASQAGGDYGYTF. CDR3 DNA sequence: TGTGCCTCCCAGGCCGGGGGAGACTATGGCTACACCTTC.

The rearrangement joins TRBV9 to TRBJ2-7; D unresolved. Germline V CDR1 and CDR2: SGDLS, YYNGEE. V gave up 0 bases and J gave up 5 bases, with 15 bases separating them. The CDR3 length is 15 residues. CDR3 nucleotides: TGTGCCAGCAGCGTAGATGGAGCGAAGTACGACGAGCAGTACTTC. Its translation: CASSVDGAKYDEQYF.

The chain recombines TRBV7-9 with TRBJ2-1; the match to TRBD1 covers 10 bases. The CDR3 loop spans 16 amino acids. V was pared by 4 bases and J by 4 bases, with 7 bases of the junction left unmatched. Germline CDR1 reads SEHNR; CDR2 reads FQNEAQ (reference sequence). CDR3 sequence (DNA): TGTGCCAGCAGCTCCGGACAGGGGGACAAGTACAATGAGCAGTTCTTC. Its protein product is CASSSGQGDKYNEQFF. The variable domain in full, with the rest retrieved from reference TRBV7-9 and TRBJ2-1, is DTGVSQNPRHKITKRGQNVTFRCDPISEHNRLYWYRQTLGQGPEFLTYFQNEAQLEKSRLLSDRFSAERPKGSFSTLEIQRTEQGDSAMYLCASSSGQGDKYNEQFFGPGTRLTVL.

This clone was counted a single time. The genes are TRBV7-2 and TRBJ2-7; no clear D. This CDR3 is 15 amino acids long. Germline-derived CDR1 and CDR2 are SGHTA and FQGNSA. V was shortened by 1 base and J by 2 bases, with 12 bases between the two germline ends. The CDR3 sequence: CASSLVEAATYEQYF. DNA of the CDR3: TGTGCCAGCAGCTTAGTCGAGGCTGCCACCTACGAGCAGTACTTC.

The rearrangement links TRBV5-1 to TRBJ2-3; 8 nucleotides match TRBD2. The CDR3 has 16 amino acids. V was pared by 4 bases and J by 0 bases, with 7 bases of the junction left unmatched. Germline CDR1 SGHRS, CDR2 YFSETQ. The CDR3 loop is CASSPGTSPSTDTQYF. The CDR3, as DNA: TGCGCCAGCAGCCCCGGGACTAGTCCTAGCACAGATACGCAGTATTTT.

V is TRBV7-3 and J is TRBJ2-1, with 9 bases aligning to TRBD2. J was trimmed by 1 base and V by 1 base; bases with no gene match: 2. Germline V gives CDR1 SGHTA, CDR2 FQGTGA. This CDR3 has 16 amino acids. CDR3 region: CASSLRAGGSYNEQFF. The CDR3 DNA reads as TGTGCCAGCAGCTTAAGGGCGGGGGGGTCCTACAATGAGCAGTTCTTC.

The chain combines TRBV10-1 with TRBJ2-6; D perhaps matches TRBD2 (5 bases). The CDR3 sequence is 18 residues long. The V end was cut by 3 bases, the J end by 3 bases, with 18 bases between. The germline CDR1 and CDR2 sequences are WNHNN and SYGVQD (reference sequence). In DNA form, the CDR3 reads TGCGCCAGCAGTGATCAGGACTTGGCCTTGAGTGGGGCCAACGTCCTGACTTTC. This translates into CASSDQDLALSGANVLTF.

V and J are TRBV6-6 and TRBJ1-3; 11 nucleotides match TRBD1. With V trimmed by 10 bases and J by 6 bases, 2 bases remained unmatched. The CDR3 length is 12 residues. Per germline, CDR1 MNHNY and CDR2 SVGAGI (reference sequence). Here the CDR3 reads CATGQGANTIYF. The CDR3 DNA is TGTGCCACCGGACAGGGGGCAAACACCATATATTTT.

The V and J genes are TRBV5-4 and TRBJ2-1; D possibly corresponds to TRBD2 (5 bases). With 5 bases removed from V and 0 bases from J, the gap between germline ends came to 18 bases. This CDR3 comprises 17 residues. Germline V CDR1 and CDR2: SGHNT, YYREEE (reference sequence). CDR3 residues: CASSRPPRRSSYNEQFF. The CDR3 DNA reads TGTGCCAGCAGTCGACCCCCAAGGAGGAGCTCCTACAATGAGCAGTTCTTC.

The chain uses TRBV6-5 and TRBJ1-1; no definite D call. Trimming stripped 6 bases from V and 7 bases from J, with 15 bases between. Per germline, CDR1 MNHEY and CDR2 SVGAGI. The CDR3 spans 13 residues. CDR3 region: CASSRRNPDEAFF. In nucleotides, the CDR3 is TGTGCCAGCAGCAGGAGGAATCCCGATGAAGCTTTCTTT.

The chain employs TRBV7-9 and TRBJ2-6, with 10 positions matching TRBD1. Trimming removed 6 bases from V and 2 bases from J; junction bases left unmatched: 4. Per germline, CDR1 SEHNR and CDR2 FQNEAQ (reference sequence). The CDR3 totals 16 residues. The CDR3 reads CASSYGTGAGANVLTF. The CDR3 DNA follows: TGTGCCAGCAGTTACGGGACAGGGGCTGGGGCCAACGTCCTGACTTTC.

The chain uses TRBV28 and TRBJ2-7; TRBD2 matches 8 bases. Looked up from germline, CDR1 is MDHEN and CDR2 is SYDVKM. After removal of 7 bases from V and 5 bases from J, the junction contained 13 bases not matched to a gene. This CDR3 contains 15 residues. This chain's CDR3 is CASNILERETDEQYF. CDR3 nucleotide sequence: TGTGCCAGCAACATTCTAGAGCGGGAGACCGACGAGCAGTACTTC.

This chain connects TRBV20-1 to TRBJ2-3; D is possibly TRBD2 (5 bases). Trimming shortened V by 4 bases and J by 6 bases, and 8 bases separated the two germline ends. This CDR3 has 11 amino acids. Germline V gives CDR1 DFQATT, CDR2 SNEGSKA (reference sequence). CDR3 residues: CSAMRGDTQYF. The CDR3 coding sequence is TGCAGTGCTATGAGAGGGGATACGCAGTATTTT.

V gene TRBV7-9 combines with J gene TRBJ2-7, with a possible D match to TRBD1 (5 bases). From germline, CDR1 is SEHNR and CDR2 FQNEAQ (reference sequence). This CDR3 has 12 amino acids. With 8 bases removed from V and 6 bases from J, the gap between germline ends came to 14 bases. As DNA, the CDR3 is TGTGCCAGCGGTGGGCAGGGCCTCGAGCAGTACTTC. The encoded protein is CASGGQGLEQYF.